The clone carrying this T cell receptor beta chain was detected once. Both 60 Vbeta primers and 13 Jbeta primers went into the PCR. Libraries were prepared by immunoSEQ multiplex PCR; TCRdb keeps only in-frame clonotypes and omits some of them. The table includes roughly 100,000 clones, 70% to 80% detected once. The data derive from a study of cytomegalovirus exposure and HLA in healthy donors. This receptor was obtained from a man under 40 in good health and CMV-seronegative. Sequencing was performed on PBMCs.

Written as DNA, the CDR3 is TGTGCCAGTAGTATGCTACAGGGCTACACTGAAGCTTTCTTT. This codes for CASSMLQGYTEAFF. This chain uses TRBV19 with TRBJ1-1; maybe TRBD1 (6 bases). Trimming removed 3 bases at V and 3 bases at J, with 11 bases between. CDR1 LNHDA and CDR2 SQIVND come from the germline V gene (reference sequence). This CDR3 has 14 amino acids.